This is a list of T cell receptor beta chains from one sample in a study of radiotherapy plus CTLA-4 blockade in lung cancer. The protocol was immunoSEQ multiplex PCR, while the TCRdb copy is restricted to in-frame clones and leaves out a portion. The repertoire holds more than 50,000 clones, with around 69% as singletons. The sequenced sample was peripheral blood, obtained from a patient treated with radiotherapy plus ipilimumab. These receptors were obtained from a human donor with non-small cell lung cancer who had a complete response to radiotherapy plus ipilimumab. CDR3s include the opening cysteine and the closing phenylalanine or tryptophan. Fields, in order: V gene, D gene, J gene, clone size, CDR3 DNA, CDR3 protein. The D gene is left open where the match is weak. A clone size is listed for some rows: how often the clone was seen (once, few, many), or a class if it is expanded.

v_call: TRBV6-6
d_call: TRBD1
j_call: TRBJ2-2
clone_size: NA
cdr3_nt: TGTGCCAGCAGTTCCGGGACAGGGTACACCGGGGAGCTGTTTTTT
cdr3_aa: CASSSGTGYTGELFF

v_call: TRBV7-9
d_call: TRBD1
j_call: TRBJ2-7
clone_size: NA
cdr3_nt: TGTGCCAGCACCCAGGGGGTGAACTTTTACGAGCAGTACTTC
cdr3_aa: CASTQGVNFYEQYF

v_call: TRBV4-1
d_call: TRBD2
j_call: TRBJ2-2
clone_size: NA
cdr3_nt: TGCGCCAGCACTAGCGGGGGATCAAACACCGGGGAGCTGTTTTTT
cdr3_aa: CASTSGGSNTGELFF

v_call: TRBV4-1
d_call: NA
j_call: TRBJ2-7
clone_size: NA
cdr3_nt: TGCGCCAGCAGCCAAACTCAAACGAGCGGGTACGAGCAGTACTTC
cdr3_aa: CASSQTQTSGYEQYF

v_call: TRBV7-9
d_call: NA
j_call: TRBJ2-7
clone_size: few
cdr3_nt: TGTGCCAGCAGCCCAGGACACAACGAGCAGTACTTC
cdr3_aa: CASSPGHNEQYF

v_call: TRBV29-1
d_call: TRBD1
j_call: TRBJ2-3
clone_size: few
cdr3_nt: TGCAGCGGTTTACAGGGGGCCACAGATACGCAGTATTTT
cdr3_aa: CSGLQGATDTQYF

v_call: TRBV7-8
d_call: TRBD2
j_call: TRBJ2-7
clone_size: NA
cdr3_nt: TGTGCCAGCAGCTTAGGTCGGAGCGGGACTCGCTACGAGCAGTACTTC
cdr3_aa: CASSLGRSGTRYEQYF

v_call: TRBV10-3
d_call: NA
j_call: TRBJ2-7
clone_size: NA
cdr3_nt: TGTGCCATCGGCAAGACAGGAATGAACTACGAGCAGTACTTC
cdr3_aa: CAIGKTGMNYEQYF

v_call: TRBV30
d_call: NA
j_call: TRBJ1-1
clone_size: NA
cdr3_nt: TGTGCCTGGACTAGGACAGCGAACACTGAAGCTTTCTTT
cdr3_aa: CAWTRTANTEAFF

v_call: TRBV7-9
d_call: NA
j_call: TRBJ1-5
clone_size: NA
cdr3_nt: TGTGCCAGCAGCCTCGGGGATAATAGCAATCAGCCCCAGCATTTT
cdr3_aa: CASSLGDNSNQPQHF

v_call: TRBV28
d_call: TRBD2
j_call: TRBJ2-5
clone_size: NA
cdr3_nt: TGTGCCAGCAGTTTGGGAGGGCGCCAAGAGACCCAGTACTTC
cdr3_aa: CASSLGGRQETQYF

v_call: TRBV19
d_call: NA
j_call: TRBJ1-2
clone_size: NA
cdr3_nt: TGTGCCAGTAGAAGACTGTCCTCCTATGGCTACACCTTC
cdr3_aa: CASRRLSSYGYTF

v_call: TRBV5-4
d_call: NA
j_call: TRBJ2-3
clone_size: NA
cdr3_nt: TGTGCCAGCAGCTTGGGGCGGAGAACCACAGATACGCAGTATTTT
cdr3_aa: CASSLGRRTTDTQYF

v_call: TRBV7-8
d_call: TRBD2
j_call: TRBJ2-7
clone_size: NA
cdr3_nt: TGTGCCAGCAGCCCAGACGAGGCGGGGGGGACCCTGGAGCAGTACTTC
cdr3_aa: CASSPDEAGGTLEQYF

v_call: TRBV29-1
d_call: NA
j_call: TRBJ2-2
clone_size: NA
cdr3_nt: TGCAGCGCCAGGGGACCTGTCGGCACCGGGGAGCTGTTTTTT
cdr3_aa: CSARGPVGTGELFF

v_call: TRBV10-3
d_call: TRBD2
j_call: TRBJ2-5
clone_size: NA
cdr3_nt: TGTGCCATCAGTGCAGCGGGAGGGCCCCAAGAGACCCAGTACTTC
cdr3_aa: CAISAAGGPQETQYF

v_call: TRBV6-5
d_call: NA
j_call: TRBJ1-1
clone_size: NA
cdr3_nt: TGTGCCAGCTCCTGGGGGACAGAAGCTTTCTTT
cdr3_aa: CASSWGTEAFF

v_call: TRBV30
d_call: TRBD1
j_call: TRBJ1-5
clone_size: NA
cdr3_nt: TGTGCCTGGAGTGTACCCGGACAGGTCAATCAGCCCCAGCATTTT
cdr3_aa: CAWSVPGQVNQPQHF

v_call: TRBV27
d_call: NA
j_call: TRBJ1-6
clone_size: NA
cdr3_nt: TGTGCCAGCAGCCATGGACAGAAAAATTCACCCCTCCACTTT
cdr3_aa: CASSHGQKNSPLHF

v_call: TRBV27
d_call: NA
j_call: TRBJ1-6
clone_size: NA
cdr3_nt: TGTGCCAGCAGTTCAGGGGCGCTGCGTAATTCACCCCTCCACTTT
cdr3_aa: CASSSGALRNSPLHF

v_call: TRBV7-2
d_call: NA
j_call: TRBJ1-2
clone_size: NA
cdr3_nt: TGTGCCAGCAGCTTTCCCCCGGAAAAGGGGTGGTATGGCTACACCTTC
cdr3_aa: CASSFPPEKGWYGYTF

v_call: TRBV5-4
d_call: TRBD1
j_call: TRBJ2-7
clone_size: once
cdr3_nt: TGTGCCAGCAGTCCCACAGGGGAAATTGCCTACGAGCAGTACTTC
cdr3_aa: CASSPTGEIAYEQYF

v_call: TRBV27
d_call: NA
j_call: TRBJ2-7
clone_size: few
cdr3_nt: TGTGCCAGCAGTTTATCGGACACCCTCTACGAGCAGTACTTC
cdr3_aa: CASSLSDTLYEQYF

v_call: TRBV6-1
d_call: TRBD1
j_call: TRBJ1-5
clone_size: NA
cdr3_nt: TGTGCCAGCACCGGCAGGGGGGATAGCAATCAGCCCCAGCATTTT
cdr3_aa: CASTGRGDSNQPQHF

v_call: TRBV11-3
d_call: NA
j_call: TRBJ2-1
clone_size: NA
cdr3_nt: TGTGCCAGCAGCTTACAGGGATCCTCCTACAATGAGCAGTTCTTC
cdr3_aa: CASSLQGSSYNEQFF

v_call: TRBV9
d_call: NA
j_call: TRBJ2-5
clone_size: NA
cdr3_nt: TGTGCCAGCAGCGTAGCTACTGGGGGGGAGACCCAGTACTTC
cdr3_aa: CASSVATGGETQYF

v_call: TRBV7-9
d_call: NA
j_call: TRBJ1-2
clone_size: NA
cdr3_nt: TGTGCCAGCAGCTTAGCTGGCAGGGCCTACTATGGCTACACCTTC
cdr3_aa: CASSLAGRAYYGYTF

v_call: TRBV5-5
d_call: TRBD1
j_call: TRBJ1-5
clone_size: NA
cdr3_nt: TGTGCCAGCAGTTATCAAATTCAGGGGGCGATGGGCAATCAGCCCCAGCATTTT
cdr3_aa: CASSYQIQGAMGNQPQHF

v_call: TRBV10-3
d_call: TRBD1
j_call: TRBJ1-2
clone_size: few
cdr3_nt: TGTGCCATCAGTGAGCCGTCAGGGGGTGCCTATGGCTACACCTTC
cdr3_aa: CAISEPSGGAYGYTF